The 30 T cell receptor beta chains below come from one sample, sequenced in a study of early T cells in non-severe SARS-CoV-2 infection. TCRdb reanalysed the 5' RACE reads using MiXCR and keeps one entry per CDR3 protein. The table includes tens of thousands of distinct CDR3 sequences, around 15% detected once. The material sequenced was whole blood. Source of these receptors: an adult who was a healthcare worker with PCR-confirmed SARS-CoV-2 infection or an uninfected control (not recorded which).

Many counts were recorded for this clonotype. The CDR3 coding sequence is TGTGCCAGCAGGATAGCGGGTTTTCTGAGGGAGCAGTACTTC. This gives the protein CASRIAGFLREQYF. The chain uses TRBV6-1 and TRBJ2-7, with 7 bases identical to TRBD2. This CDR3 is built from 14 residues. From germline, CDR1 is MNHNS and CDR2 SASEGT. J was trimmed by 7 bases and V by 6 bases; bases with no gene match: 12.

This clonotype was recorded many times. The gene calls are TRBV5-5 and TRBJ2-5, with D unresolved. Germline V gene sequence: CDR1 SGHKS, CDR2 YYEKEE (reference sequence). CDR3 size: 12 residues. The V end was cut by 4 bases, the J end by 1 base, with 5 bases between. CDR3 coding DNA: TGTGCCAGCAGCAGTCTCCAAGAGACCCAGTACTTC. It yields the protein CASSSLQETQYF. Combining the CDR3 with reference TRBV5-5 and TRBJ2-5 gives the whole variable domain DAGVTQSPTHLIKTRGQQVTLRCSPISGHKSVSWYQQVLGQGPQFIFQYYEKEERGRGNFPDRFSARQFPNYSSELNVNALLLGDSALYLCASSSLQETQYFGPGTRLLVL.

The genes are TRBV28 and TRBJ2-7; 8 bases fit TRBD2. The CDR3 sequence is 11 residues long. The germline CDR1 and CDR2 sequences are MDHEN and SYDVKM. DNA for the CDR3: TGTTCGACTAGCGTTAACTACGAGCAGTACTTC. As protein: CSTSVNYEQYF.

This chain links TRBV2 with TRBJ2-7; perhaps TRBD2 as D (7 bases). Looked up from germline, CDR1 is SNHLY and CDR2 is FYNNEI. Between the trimmed V and J ends, which lost 8 bases and 0 bases, there was a span of 14 bases. The CDR3 runs to 14 residues. The CDR3: CASLGGGTSYEQYF. In nucleotides, the CDR3 is TGTGCCAGCTTAGGGGGAGGGACCTCCTACGAGCAGTACTTC.

This chain uses TRBV27 with TRBJ1-1; no clear D gene. The CDR3 runs to 13 residues. CDR1 MNHEY and CDR2 SMNVEV come from the germline V gene (reference sequence). The V and J ends lost 5 bases and 1 base respectively, with 8 bases between them. The DNA of the CDR3 is TGTGCCAGCAGTCAGAGGAGGAACACTGAAGCTTTCTTT. Protein: CASSQRRNTEAFF.

At least ten counts were recorded for this clonotype. V and J are TRBV11-3 and TRBJ2-7, with 11 positions matching TRBD2. Germline CDR1 and CDR2: SGHNT and YENEEA. This CDR3 is built from 16 residues. V trimming: 1 base; J trimming: 4 bases; junction bases outside the gene matches: 6. The CDR3 loop is CASSLVAGGPWYEQYF. The CDR3 DNA follows: TGTGCCAGCAGCTTAGTAGCGGGAGGGCCGTGGTACGAGCAGTACTTC. Variable domain in full (rest from reference TRBV11-3 and TRBJ2-7): EAGVVQSPRYKIIEKKQPVAFWCNPISGHNTLYWYLQNLGQGPELLIRYENEEAVDDSQLPKDRFSAERLKGVDSTLKIQPAELGDSAVYLCASSLVAGGPWYEQYFGPGTRLTVT.

The table lists this clonotype with a few counts. The chain uses TRBV30 and TRBJ1-2; 7 nucleotides match TRBD1. This CDR3 is 12 amino acids long. The trim removed 3 bases at V and 8 bases at J, leaving 6 bases unmatched. Germline CDR1 reads GTSNPN; CDR2 reads SVGIG (reference sequence). The CDR3 DNA is TGTGCCTGGAGCACAGGGGCGAGGGGCTACACCTTC. Amino acids: CAWSTGARGYTF.

The rearrangement joins TRBV28 to TRBJ1-1; no definite D call. Germline-derived CDR1 and CDR2 are MDHEN and SYDVKM. The CDR3 loop spans 13 amino acids. The V gene lost 8 bases and the J gene lost 7 bases, with 17 bases spanning the gap. This CDR3 is CASLEEGILEAFF. As DNA, the CDR3 is TGTGCCAGCTTGGAGGAAGGAATCCTTGAAGCTTTCTTT.

This clonotype showed up just a few times. The gene calls are TRBV29-1 and TRBJ2-7; D remains unclear. Germline V gene lookup returns CDR1 SQVTM and CDR2 ANQGSEA. The CDR3 loop spans 13 amino acids. The V gene lost 2 bases and the J gene lost 2 bases, with 10 bases spanning the gap. CDR3 residues: CSVERERPYEQYF. The CDR3 DNA follows: TGCAGCGTTGAACGAGAGCGACCCTACGAGCAGTACTTC.

J is TRBJ2-7 and V is TRBV6-2 or TRBV6-3; D unresolved. Germline CDR1 MNHEY, CDR2 SVGEGT. The V end was cut by 2 bases, the J end by 2 bases, with 10 bases between. This CDR3 has 14 amino acids. The CDR3 nucleotides read TGTGCCAGCAGTTACGCGGCCGGAGCCTACGAGCAGTACTTC. It encodes CASSYAAGAYEQYF.

The chain employs TRBV5-8 and TRBJ1-5; TRBD1 might be the D (5 bases). CDR1 is SGHTS, CDR2 YDEGEE, per germline. Trimming pared 2 bases from V and 1 base from J, leaving 10 bases between. This CDR3 is 15 amino acids long. Here the CDR3 reads CASSFWGESNQPQHF. Written as DNA, the CDR3 is TGTGCCAGCAGCTTCTGGGGGGAAAGCAATCAGCCCCAGCATTTT.

The chain joins TRBV6-2 or TRBV6-3 to TRBJ1-1; D is uncertain. Trimming shortened V by 1 base and J by 8 bases, and 5 bases separated the two germline ends. The CDR3 spans 11 residues. From germline, CDR1 is MNHEY and CDR2 SVGEGT. Here the CDR3 DNA reads TGTGCCAGCAGTTACTGGGAGGAAGCTTTCTTT. It encodes CASSYWEEAFF.

The CDR3 DNA reads as TGCAGTGCTAGGCCGATCAATCAGCCCCAGCATTTT. This codes for CSARPINQPQHF. The chain carries TRBV20-1 and TRBJ1-5; D is unclear. V was pared by 3 bases and J by 3 bases, with 6 bases between. This CDR3 has 12 amino acids. The germline V gene encodes CDR1 DFQATT and CDR2 SNEGSKA (reference sequence).

This clonotype has only a few counts. This rearrangement joins TRBV3-1 to TRBJ2-1; 8 bases map to TRBD1. Germline CDR1 and CDR2: LGHDT and YNNKEL (reference sequence). Trimming removed 3 bases from V and 5 bases from J; junction bases left unmatched: 9. The CDR3 covers 16 residues. CDR3 bases: TGTGCCAGCAGCCATGAATCCGAGACAGGGGACAATGAGCAGTTCTTC. Its protein product is CASSHESETGDNEQFF.

There are a few counts of this clonotype. J is TRBJ2-1 and V is TRBV7-2; possible D gene TRBD1, 6 bases. V shed 5 bases and J shed 0 bases, with 11 bases lying between them. Germline CDR1 is SGHTA and CDR2 is FQGNSA. The CDR3 has 15 residues. This chain's CDR3 is CASSPSRGSYNEQFF. The CDR3 bases are TGTGCCAGCAGCCCGAGCAGGGGCTCCTACAATGAGCAGTTCTTC. Complete variable domain (other parts from reference TRBV7-2 and TRBJ2-1): GAGVSQSPSNKVTEKGKDVELRCDPISGHTALYWYRQSLGQGLEFLIYFQGNSAPDKSGLPSDRFSAERTGGSVSTLTIQRTQQEDSAVYLCASSPSRGSYNEQFFGPGTRLTVL.

This clonotype was seen a few times. This chain connects TRBV14 to TRBJ2-7; 10 bases align to TRBD1. The junction had 12 bases not matched to a gene; V was cut back by 4 bases and J by 3 bases. CDR1 is SGHDN, CDR2 FVKESK, per germline. The CDR3 spans 17 residues. For the CDR3, the DNA is TGTGCCAGCAGCCTCTCAGAGGGGGACAGGGGATTCTACGAGCAGTACTTC. The encoded protein is CASSLSEGDRGFYEQYF. The full variable domain, with the rest looked up from reference TRBV14 and TRBJ2-7, is EAGVTQFPSHSVIEKGQTVTLRCDPISGHDNLYWYRRVMGKEIKFLLHFVKESKQDESGMPNNRFLAERTGGTYSTLKVQPAELEDSGVYFCASSLSEGDRGFYEQYFGPGTRLTVT.

The rearrangement uses TRBV11-2 and TRBJ2-1, with D possibly called TRBD1 or TRBD2 (5 bases each). The germline gives CDR1 SGHAT, CDR2 FQNNGV. The CDR3 length is 15 residues. V gave up 5 bases and J gave up 4 bases, with 15 bases separating them. In DNA, the CDR3 is TGTGCCAGCAGCCCAGCCGGGACGGTTTACAATGAGCAGTTCTTC. It specifies CASSPAGTVYNEQFF.

The chain carries TRBV20-1 and TRBJ2-5; D may be TRBD2 (6 bases). The germline V and J ends were trimmed by 6 bases and 4 bases, with 21 bases remaining between them. The CDR3 covers 15 residues. Germline V gene sequence: CDR1 DFQATT, CDR2 SNEGSKA (reference sequence). CDR3 amino acids: CSAIALGGHGETQYF. The CDR3 DNA follows: TGCAGTGCCATAGCTTTAGGAGGGCATGGAGAGACCCAGTACTTC.

The chain is built from TRBV4-1 and TRBJ1-1, with 9 bases fitting TRBD1. Germline V gene data show CDR1 as MGHRA and CDR2 as YSYEKL. After removal of 3 bases from V and 4 bases from J, the junction contained 9 bases not matched to a gene. The CDR3 spans 16 residues. The CDR3 DNA follows: TGCGCCAGCAGCCATTTAGGACAGGGGATGGGCACTGAAGCTTTCTTT. This gives the protein CASSHLGQGMGTEAFF.

This clonotype was recorded once. V is TRBV11-2 and J is TRBJ1-1; tentative D call: TRBD1 (5 bases). Germline V CDR1 and CDR2: SGHAT, FQNNGV. Trimming cost V 2 bases and J 11 bases, with 12 bases left between them. This CDR3 has 12 amino acids. The CDR3 DNA reads as TGTGCCAGCAGCTTAATGGACACCTCCGCTTTCTTT. It yields the protein CASSLMDTSAFF. Looking up the rest from reference TRBV11-2 and TRBJ1-1 gives the full variable domain: EAGVAQSPRYKIIEKRQSVAFWCNPISGHATLYWYQQILGQGPKLLIQFQNNGVVDDSQLPKDRFSAERLKGVDSTLKIQPAKLEDSAVYLCASSLMDTSAFFGQGTRLTVV.

This clonotype was counted ten times or more. The V and J genes are TRBV20-1 and TRBJ1-2; D is possibly TRBD1 (6 bases). Germline V gene lookup returns CDR1 DFQATT and CDR2 SNEGSKA (reference sequence). This CDR3 is 15 amino acids long. V was shortened by 0 bases and J by 6 bases, with 17 bases between the two germline ends. The DNA for the CDR3 is TGCAGTGCTAGAGATCCACAGGGCCCCTTGGATGGCTACACCTTC. It is translated as CSARDPQGPLDGYTF.

This chain joins TRBV2 and TRBJ2-7; no clear D gene. CDR1 SNHLY and CDR2 FYNNEI come from the germline V gene. The length of the CDR3 is 14 residues. V was trimmed by 2 bases and J by 4 bases, leaving 12 bases between them. The DNA of the CDR3 is TGTGCCAGCAGTGAACTACCCGCTGGGTACGAGCAGTACTTC. Its protein product is CASSELPAGYEQYF.

This clonotype showed up just a few times. V is TRBV6-5 and J is TRBJ1-1; D remains ambiguous. The V gene's germline CDR1 is MNHEY and CDR2 SVGAGI. Trimming took 1 base from V and 4 from J, leaving 16 bases between them. This CDR3 has 16 amino acids. The CDR3 is CASSYFSWKGSTEAFF. The CDR3 DNA is TGTGCCAGCAGTTACTTCTCTTGGAAAGGGAGCACTGAAGCTTTCTTT.

The chain uses TRBV28 and TRBJ1-1, with a weak D call TRBD1 (5 bases). This CDR3 is 16 amino acids long. V dropped 5 bases and J dropped 0 bases, with 16 bases sitting between them. Per germline, CDR1 MDHEN and CDR2 SYDVKM. Here the CDR3 DNA reads TGTGCCAGCAGTCCCCTACTCGAGGACATGAACACTGAAGCTTTCTTT. This sequence encodes CASSPLLEDMNTEAFF.

The chain has TRBV20-1 and TRBJ2-6; perhaps TRBD2 as D (5 bases). In germline, CDR1 is DFQATT, CDR2 SNEGSKA (reference sequence). CDR3 length equals 16 residues. The V end lost 3 bases, the J end lost 0 bases, and 12 bases lay between the germline ends. The DNA of the CDR3 is TGCAGTGCTAGTCCTGGTGGGAGCTCTGGGGCCAACGTCCTGACTTTC. Translated: CSASPGGSSGANVLTF.

This chain joins TRBV6-5 and TRBJ2-7; D may correspond to TRBD1 or TRBD2 (6 bases each). In germline, CDR1 is MNHEY, CDR2 SVGAGI. V lost 6 bases to trimming and J lost 4 bases, with 13 bases between them. The CDR3 is 13 residues long. CDR3 nucleotides: TGTGCCAGCAGGAACCGGGGGCCTTACGAGCAGTACTTC. Protein: CASRNRGPYEQYF.

The chain combines TRBV21-1 with TRBJ1-2; the table's D call, TRBD1, was not checked against the DNA. TRBV21-1 is classified as a pseudogene. The CDR3 covers 15 residues. This chain's CDR3 is CASPTGQGPLGGYTF. The CDR3, as DNA: TGTGCCAGCCCCACGGGACAGGGGCCGCTTGGCGGCTACACCTTC.

This clonotype appeared many times. The CDR3 spells CSASGGAGAFF. The CDR3 DNA reads as TGCAGTGCTAGTGGGGGGGCGGGAGCTTTCTTT. The gene calls are TRBV20-1 and TRBJ1-1; tentatively, D is TRBD1 (6 bases). V was clipped by 3 bases and J by 10 bases, with 12 bases between them. The CDR3 is 11 residues long. The germline V gene encodes CDR1 DFQATT and CDR2 SNEGSKA (reference sequence).

This clonotype was detected a few times. The CDR3 region is CASSRGSTEAFF. The CDR3 DNA sequence: TGTGCCAGCAGCCGTGGGTCAACTGAAGCTTTCTTT. The chain is built from TRBV7-9 and TRBJ1-1; D remains ambiguous. CDR3 length equals 12 residues. V lost 5 bases, J lost 5 bases, and 9 bases lay in between. Germline CDR1 reads SEHNR; CDR2 reads FQNEAQ (reference sequence).

DNA of the CDR3: TGTGCCAGCAGTTACAGGGAGGAGGCAGATACGCAGTATTTT. Translation: CASSYREEADTQYF. The chain employs TRBV6-1 and TRBJ2-3; either TRBD1 or TRBD2 may fit D (6 bases each). Germline V gives CDR1 MNHNS, CDR2 SASEGT. The CDR3 spans 14 residues. V lost 5 bases and J 4 bases, leaving 13 bases between the germline ends.